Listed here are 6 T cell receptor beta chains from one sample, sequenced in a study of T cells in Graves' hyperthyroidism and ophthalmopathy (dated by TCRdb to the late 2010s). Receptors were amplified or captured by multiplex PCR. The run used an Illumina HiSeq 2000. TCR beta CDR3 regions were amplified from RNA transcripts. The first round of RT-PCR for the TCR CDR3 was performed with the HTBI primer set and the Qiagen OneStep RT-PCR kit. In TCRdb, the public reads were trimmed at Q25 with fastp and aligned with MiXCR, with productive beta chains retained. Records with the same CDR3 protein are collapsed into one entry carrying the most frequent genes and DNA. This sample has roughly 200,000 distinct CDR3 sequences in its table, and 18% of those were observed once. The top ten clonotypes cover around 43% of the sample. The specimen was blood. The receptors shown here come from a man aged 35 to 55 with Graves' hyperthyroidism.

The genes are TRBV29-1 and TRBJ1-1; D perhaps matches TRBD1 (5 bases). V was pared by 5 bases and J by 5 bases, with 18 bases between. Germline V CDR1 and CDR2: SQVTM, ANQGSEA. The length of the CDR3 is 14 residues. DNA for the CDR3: TGCAGCGTTTATCTTGATAGGGGAGGTACTGAAGCTTTCTTT. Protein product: CSVYLDRGGTEAFF.

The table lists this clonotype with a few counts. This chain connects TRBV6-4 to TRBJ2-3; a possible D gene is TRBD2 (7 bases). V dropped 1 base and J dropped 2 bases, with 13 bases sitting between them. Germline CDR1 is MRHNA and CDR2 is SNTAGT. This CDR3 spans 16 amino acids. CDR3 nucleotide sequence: TGTGCCAGCAGTGACTGGGGCGGGGGCGACACAGATACGCAGTATTTT. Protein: CASSDWGGGDTDTQYF.

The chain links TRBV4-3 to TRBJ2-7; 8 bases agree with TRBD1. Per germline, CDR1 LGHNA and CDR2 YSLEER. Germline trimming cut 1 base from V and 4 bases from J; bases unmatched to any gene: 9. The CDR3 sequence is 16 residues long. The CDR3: CASSQGSTGVGYEQYF. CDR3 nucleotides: TGCGCCAGCAGCCAAGGCTCGACAGGGGTAGGATACGAGCAGTACTTC.

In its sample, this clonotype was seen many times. DNA of the CDR3: TGTGCCACGACACTTCCCAATGAGCAGTTCTTC. Residues: CATTLPNEQFF. The chain recombines TRBV2 with TRBJ2-1; D is uncertain. Germline values: CDR1 SNHLY, CDR2 FYNNEI. The CDR3 has 11 residues. The V end lost 10 bases, the J end lost 6 bases, and 10 bases lay between the germline ends.

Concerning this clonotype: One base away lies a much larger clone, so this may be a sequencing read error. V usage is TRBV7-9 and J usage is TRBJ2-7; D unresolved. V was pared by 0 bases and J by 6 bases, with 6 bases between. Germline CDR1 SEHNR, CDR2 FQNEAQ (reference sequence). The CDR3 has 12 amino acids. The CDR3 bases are TGTGCCAGCAGCTTAGCGGGTATCGAGCAGTACTTC. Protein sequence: CASSLAGIEQYF.

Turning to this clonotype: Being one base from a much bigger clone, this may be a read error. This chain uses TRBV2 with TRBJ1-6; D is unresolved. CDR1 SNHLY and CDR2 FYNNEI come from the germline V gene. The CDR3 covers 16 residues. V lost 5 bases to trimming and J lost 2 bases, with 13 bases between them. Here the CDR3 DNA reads TGTGCCAGCAGTTCCTCTTTGAGCCCCTATAATTCACCCCTCCACTTT. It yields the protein CASSSSLSPYNSPLHF.